A single sample is the source of the 29 T cell receptor beta chains below, sequenced in a study of T cell changes during pregnancy in multiple sclerosis. Produced via immunoSEQ multiplex PCR; TCRdb's table is partial and in-frame only. The table lists approximately 97,000 clones, 75% to 95% of them singletons. Sequencing was performed on peripheral blood, taken in the second trimester of pregnancy. The receptors shown here come from a female donor in good health, enrolled as a control in a pregnancy study.

The chain combines TRBV4-2 with TRBJ2-2, with 16 bases identical to TRBD2. The junction had 10 bases not matched to a gene; V was cut back by 6 bases and J by 3 bases. Germline V lookup: CDR1 LGHNA, CDR2 YNFKEQ. CDR3 size: 19 residues. CDR3 in amino acids: CASSPGLAGGPTHTGELFF. The CDR3 DNA reads as TGTGCCAGCAGTCCGGGACTAGCGGGGGGGCCGACTCACACCGGGGAGCTGTTTTTT.

This chain joins TRBV20-1 and TRBJ2-7; D is unresolved. The CDR3 contains 11 residues. Germline V gene data show CDR1 as DFQATT and CDR2 as SNEGSKA (reference sequence). V lost 3 bases, J lost 4 bases, and 7 bases lay in between. CDR3 DNA: TGCAGTGCTAGTCAGGTTTACGAGCAGTACTTC. Translating it yields CSASQVYEQYF.

The rearrangement joins TRBV18 to TRBJ1-1; 7 bases are shared with TRBD1. The germline V gene encodes CDR1 KGHSH and CDR2 LQKENI. This CDR3 is 14 amino acids long. Trimming cost V 1 base and J 4 bases; bases outside gene matches: 3. The CDR3 protein is CASSPQGASTEAFF. The CDR3, as DNA: TGTGCCAGCTCACCACAGGGGGCAAGCACTGAAGCTTTCTTT.

The chain employs TRBV20-1 and TRBJ2-2; D call uncertain. CDR3 size: 11 residues. V lost 4 bases and J 2 bases, leaving 2 bases between the germline ends. The germline V gene has CDR1 DFQATT and CDR2 SNEGSKA (reference sequence). The CDR3 DNA is TGCAGTGCTACAAACACCGGGGAGCTGTTTTTT. Protein: CSATNTGELFF.

The chain is built from TRBV5-5 and TRBJ1-3; tentative D call: TRBD1 (6 bases). V was clipped by 3 bases and J by 0 bases, with 13 bases between them. Germline CDR1 SGHKS, CDR2 YYEKEE (reference sequence). This CDR3 region has 16 residues. The CDR3: CASSSGLQGSGNTIYF. CDR3 nucleotides: TGTGCCAGCAGCTCCGGATTACAGGGCTCTGGAAACACCATATATTTT.

The gene calls are TRBV18 and TRBJ2-7; maybe TRBD1 (6 bases). The CDR3 spans 14 residues. The germline V gene has CDR1 KGHSH and CDR2 LQKENI. V lost 3 bases to trimming and J lost 6 bases, with 15 bases between them. The CDR3 loop reads CASSPSQGMGEQYF. In nucleotides, the CDR3 is TGTGCCAGCTCACCGTCCCAGGGGATGGGCGAGCAGTACTTC.

The CDR3 DNA reads TGTGCCAGTACCCTGCTCGGGACAGGGAGTGAAAAACTGTTTTTT. As protein: CASTLLGTGSEKLFF. The chain employs TRBV19 and TRBJ1-4; 9 bases line up with TRBD1. In germline, CDR1 is LNHDA, CDR2 SQIVND (reference sequence). The CDR3 consists of 15 residues. Trimming removed 7 bases from V and 7 bases from J; junction bases left unmatched: 10.

The sample holds a few counts of this clone. V and J are TRBV7-6 and TRBJ1-1, with D hard to call. Trimming stripped 1 base from V and 1 base from J, with 4 bases between. Germline V gives CDR1 SGHVS, CDR2 FNYEAQ. The CDR3 sequence is 13 residues long. The CDR3 coding sequence is TGTGCCAGCAGCTTAGTTCAGAACACTGAAGCTTTCTTT. Protein sequence: CASSLVQNTEAFF.

In this sample, this clone turned up a few times. The V and J genes are TRBV5-1 and TRBJ1-4; weak D call: TRBD1 (5 bases). This CDR3 is built from 17 residues. In germline, CDR1 is SGHRS, CDR2 YFSETQ. V was trimmed by 0 bases and J by 5 bases, leaving 17 bases between them. This CDR3 is CASSLALSGTRNEKLFF. Written as DNA, the CDR3 is TGCGCCAGCAGCTTGGCCTTGTCAGGGACTAGGAATGAAAAACTGTTTTTT.

This sequence joins TRBV5-1 and TRBJ2-7; 10 bases map to TRBD2. CDR3 length: 16 amino acids. The V segment lost 3 bases and the J segment 2 bases; nucleotides outside the gene matches: 8. Per the germline V gene, CDR1 is SGHRS and CDR2 is YFSETQ. The CDR3 sequence is CASSYSLAGATYEQYF. CDR3 bases: TGCGCCAGCAGCTACTCCCTAGCGGGAGCGACCTACGAGCAGTACTTC.

The chain employs TRBV5-1 and TRBJ2-1; possible D gene TRBD2, 6 bases. Between the trimmed V and J ends, which lost 4 bases and 6 bases, there was a span of 14 bases. Germline values: CDR1 SGHRS, CDR2 YFSETQ. The CDR3 spans 14 residues. The CDR3, as DNA: TGCGCCAGCAGCGCTACGGGGGTAGGCAATGAGCAGTTCTTC. The encoded protein is CASSATGVGNEQFF.

This clone was seen a single time. V usage is TRBV11-2 and J usage is TRBJ2-5; D gene ambiguous. Trimming shortened V by 1 base and J by 5 bases, and 11 bases separated the two germline ends. Germline V gene data show CDR1 as SGHAT and CDR2 as FQNNGV. This CDR3 is built from 14 residues. The CDR3 region is CASSLATLGETQYF. The CDR3 coding sequence is TGTGCCAGCAGCTTAGCTACCCTCGGGGAGACCCAGTACTTC.

The chain employs TRBV7-8 and TRBJ1-1, with D unresolved. V lost 1 base and J 1 base, leaving 10 bases between the germline ends. The CDR3 runs 15 residues. Per germline, CDR1 SGHVS and CDR2 FQNEAQ. The CDR3 nucleotides read TGTGCCAGCAGCTTAGGACAAACACCGAACACTGAAGCTTTCTTT. Its translation is CASSLGQTPNTEAFF.

V gene TRBV25-1 combines with J gene TRBJ1-3; D gene unclear. Trimming shortened V by 7 bases and J by 0 bases, and 4 bases separated the two germline ends. Germline V gives CDR1 MGHDK, CDR2 SYGVNS. The CDR3 loop spans 12 amino acids. The CDR3 loop is CASISSGNTIYF. The CDR3 nucleotides read TGTGCCAGCATCAGCTCTGGAAACACCATATATTTT.

V is TRBV9 and J is TRBJ2-2, with 9 bases that match TRBD1. Germline CDR1 is SGDLS and CDR2 is YYNGEE. The CDR3 is 17 residues long. The V and J ends lost 1 base and 6 bases, in that order; junction bases with no gene match: 10. CDR3 bases: TGTGCCAGCAGCGTATCGGTACAGGGGGCATGGTCCGGGGAGCTGTTTTTT. It yields the protein CASSVSVQGAWSGELFF.

The chain has TRBV11-2 and TRBJ2-1; 10 bases align to TRBD2. V gave up 1 base and J gave up 7 bases; unmatched junction bases: 7. CDR1 and CDR2 from the germline V gene are SGHAT and FQNNGV. The CDR3 length is 16 residues. This CDR3 is CASSLVPSGGANEQFF. The CDR3 bases are TGTGCCAGCAGCTTAGTACCCAGCGGGGGGGCAAATGAGCAGTTCTTC. The whole variable domain, filled in from reference TRBV11-2 and TRBJ2-1, reads EAGVAQSPRYKIIEKRQSVAFWCNPISGHATLYWYQQILGQGPKLLIQFQNNGVVDDSQLPKDRFSAERLKGVDSTLKIQPAKLEDSAVYLCASSLVPSGGANEQFFGPGTRLTVL.

The chain links TRBV28 to TRBJ1-5; D may be TRBD1 (5 bases). The length of the CDR3 is 12 residues. CDR1 is MDHEN and CDR2 is SYDVKM in the germline V gene. V was clipped by 10 bases and J by 8 bases, with 15 bases between them. As DNA, the CDR3 is TGTGCCACCTACAGGTCTGAGGAGCCCCAGCATTTT. This translates into CATYRSEEPQHF.

This sequence joins TRBV7-2 and TRBJ2-3, with TRBD2 matching over 9 bases. Germline V gene lookup returns CDR1 SGHTA and CDR2 FQGNSA. V trimming: 4 bases; J trimming: 14 bases; junction bases outside the gene matches: 19. The CDR3 totals 16 residues. CDR3 in amino acids: CASSSRAGGIPSVPYF. The CDR3 DNA sequence: TGTGCCAGCAGCTCAAGAGCGGGGGGAATCCCCTCCGTCCCGTATTTT. The whole variable domain, filled in from reference TRBV7-2 and TRBJ2-3, reads GAGVSQSPSNKVTEKGKDVELRCDPISGHTALYWYRQSLGQGLEFLIYFQGNSAPDKSGLPSDRFSAERTGGSVSTLTIQRTQQEDSAVYLCASSSRAGGIPSVPYFGPGTRLTVL.

The chain carries TRBV19 and TRBJ1-1; 7 positions match TRBD1. The CDR3 runs to 15 residues. In germline, CDR1 is LNHDA, CDR2 SQIVND (reference sequence). V shed 1 base, J shed 6 bases, and the junction held 8 bases outside the gene matches. The CDR3 spells CASSIVTGRGSEAFF. The CDR3 region has the DNA TGTGCCAGTAGTATAGTGACAGGGAGAGGGTCTGAAGCTTTCTTT.

The rearrangement joins TRBV5-4 to TRBJ2-5; 7 nucleotides line up with TRBD1. Germline V CDR1 and CDR2: SGHNT, YYREEE (reference sequence). The CDR3 totals 15 residues. V gave up 4 bases and J gave up 2 bases; unmatched junction bases: 8. The CDR3: CASSGINRGQETQYF. In DNA, the CDR3 is TGTGCCAGCAGCGGAATAAACAGGGGACAAGAGACCCAGTACTTC.

This chain joins TRBV6-6 and TRBJ2-1; D possibly corresponds to TRBD1 (6 bases). Germline loops: CDR1 MNHNY, CDR2 SVGAGI (reference sequence). The CDR3 runs 16 residues. V lost 5 bases to trimming and J lost 10 bases, with 24 bases between them. In nucleotides, the CDR3 is TGTGCCAGCAGTCCTACCCTCAGGGGCCCTCAAGACGAGCAGTTCTTC. Translated: CASSPTLRGPQDEQFF.

This rearrangement joins TRBV14 to TRBJ2-3; 9 nucleotides agree with TRBD2. The CDR3 consists of 17 residues. J lost 5 bases, V lost 3 bases, and 12 bases had no gene match. CDR1 and CDR2 (germline): SGHDN, FVKESK. The CDR3 bases are TGTGCCAGCAGCCACCCGATCGCGGGGGGGCTTGGAGATACGCAGTATTTT. It yields the protein CASSHPIAGGLGDTQYF.

V and J are TRBV5-6 and TRBJ1-5, with TRBD1 matching 8 bases. There are 14 residues in the CDR3. CDR1 SGHDT and CDR2 YYEEEE come from the germline V gene. The V gene end was trimmed by 4 bases and the J gene end by 7 bases; junction bases not matched to a gene: 7. DNA for the CDR3: TGTGCCAGCAGCCTAGGACAGGGTGGGCAGCCCCAGCATTTT. Translating it yields CASSLGQGGQPQHF.

This sequence joins TRBV5-4 and TRBJ1-6; tentatively, D is TRBD1 (5 bases). V lost 0 bases and J 14 bases, leaving 12 bases between the germline ends. The CDR3 consists of 13 residues. Germline values: CDR1 SGHNT, CDR2 YYREEE (reference sequence). CDR3 DNA: TGTGCCAGCAGCTTGGGAGGCGGAGGGGCCCTCCACTTT. It yields the protein CASSLGGGGALHF.

V usage is TRBV11-2 and J usage is TRBJ1-4, with D uncertain. The V and J ends lost 5 bases and 0 bases respectively, with 10 bases between them. The length of the CDR3 is 15 residues. Germline V gene data show CDR1 as SGHAT and CDR2 as FQNNGV. The CDR3 bases are TGTGCCAGCAGCCCTCGAGAAGCAACTAATGAAAAACTGTTTTTT. This translates into CASSPREATNEKLFF.

The J gene is TRBJ1-1, the V gene TRBV5-4; D gene unclear. The CDR3 is 15 residues long. The V and J ends lost 4 bases and 0 bases respectively, with 13 bases between them. Germline-derived CDR1 and CDR2 are SGHNT and YYREEE (reference sequence). Here the CDR3 reads CASSLIGPLNTEAFF. CDR3 nucleotides: TGTGCCAGCAGCCTAATTGGGCCGTTGAACACTGAAGCTTTCTTT.

The rearrangement links TRBV6-1 to TRBJ2-3; weak D call: TRBD1 (5 bases). Per the germline V gene, CDR1 is MNHNS and CDR2 is SASEGT. V was shortened by 4 bases and J by 0 bases, with 8 bases between the two germline ends. This CDR3 is built from 14 residues. DNA for the CDR3: TGTGCCAGCAGTGTAGGGGTGAGCACAGATACGCAGTATTTT. Its protein product is CASSVGVSTDTQYF.

This rearrangement joins TRBV15 to TRBJ1-5, with 8 bases identical to TRBD1. Germline trimming cut 4 bases from V and 1 base from J; bases unmatched to any gene: 15. The germline CDR1 and CDR2 sequences are LNHNV and YYDKDF (reference sequence). The CDR3 runs 19 residues. The CDR3 nucleotides are TGTGCCACCAGCACCTGGGGGAGACAGGGGATCGTGAGCAATCAGCCCCAGCATTTT. Its protein is CATSTWGRQGIVSNQPQHF.

The chain has TRBV29-1 and TRBJ1-3, with D unclear. Germline CDR1 reads SQVTM; CDR2 reads ANQGSEA. The V end was cut by 4 bases, the J end by 0 bases, with 4 bases between. There are 12 residues in the CDR3. CDR3 sequence (DNA): TGCAGCGTTGGAGTCTCTGGAAACACCATATATTTT. Its translation: CSVGVSGNTIYF. Drawing the rest from reference TRBV29-1 and TRBJ1-3, the complete variable domain is SAVISQKPSRDICQRGTSLTIQCQVDSQVTMMFWYRQQPGQSLTLIATANQGSEATYESGFVIDKFPISRPNLTFSTLTVSNMSPEDSSIYLCSVGVSGNTIYFGEGSWLTVV.